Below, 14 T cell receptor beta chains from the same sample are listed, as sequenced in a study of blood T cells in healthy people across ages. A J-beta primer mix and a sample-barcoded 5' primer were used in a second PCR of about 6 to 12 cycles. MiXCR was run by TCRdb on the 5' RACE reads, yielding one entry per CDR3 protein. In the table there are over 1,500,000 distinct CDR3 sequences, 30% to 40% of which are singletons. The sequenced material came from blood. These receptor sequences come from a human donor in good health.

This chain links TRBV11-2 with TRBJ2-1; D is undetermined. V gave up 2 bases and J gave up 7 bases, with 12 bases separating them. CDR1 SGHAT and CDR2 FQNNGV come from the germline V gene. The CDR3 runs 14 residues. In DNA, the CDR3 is TGTGCCAGCAGCTTATGGAACGACTTTAATGAGCAGTTCTTC. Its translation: CASSLWNDFNEQFF.

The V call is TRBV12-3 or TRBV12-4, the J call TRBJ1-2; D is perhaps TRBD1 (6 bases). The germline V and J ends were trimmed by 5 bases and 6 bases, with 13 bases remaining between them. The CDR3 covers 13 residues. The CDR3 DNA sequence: TGTGCCAGCAGTATCGGGACACCGAATGGCTACACCTTC. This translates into CASSIGTPNGYTF.

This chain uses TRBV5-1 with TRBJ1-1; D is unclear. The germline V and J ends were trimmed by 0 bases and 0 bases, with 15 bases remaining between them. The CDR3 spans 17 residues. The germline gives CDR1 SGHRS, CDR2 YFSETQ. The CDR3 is CASSLDPYRALNTEAFF. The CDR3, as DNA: TGCGCCAGCAGCTTGGATCCCTACAGAGCATTGAACACTGAAGCTTTCTTT.

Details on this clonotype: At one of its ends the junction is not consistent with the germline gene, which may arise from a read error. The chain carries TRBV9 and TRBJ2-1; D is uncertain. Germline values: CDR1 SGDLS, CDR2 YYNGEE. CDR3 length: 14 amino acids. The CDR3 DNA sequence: TGTGCCAGCAGCGTATTCCCAGACGTCGATGAGCAGGTCTTC. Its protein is CASSVFPDVDEQVF.

DNA for the CDR3: TGTGCCAGCACCACAAGACCCGCCTCCCGGGAGACCCAGTACTTC. This translates into CASTTRPASRETQYF. The chain uses TRBV13 and TRBJ2-5; no firm D call. The germline CDR1 and CDR2 sequences are PRHDT and FYEKMQ (reference sequence). The CDR3 length is 15 residues. Trimming cost V 7 bases and J 5 bases, with 20 bases left between them.

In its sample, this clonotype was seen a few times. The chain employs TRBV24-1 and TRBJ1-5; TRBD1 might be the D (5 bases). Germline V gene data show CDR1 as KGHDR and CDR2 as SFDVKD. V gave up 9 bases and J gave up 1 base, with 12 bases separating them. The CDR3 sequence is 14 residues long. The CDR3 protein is CATRGHQSNQPQHF. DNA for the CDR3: TGTGCCACCCGAGGACATCAGAGCAATCAGCCCCAGCATTTT.

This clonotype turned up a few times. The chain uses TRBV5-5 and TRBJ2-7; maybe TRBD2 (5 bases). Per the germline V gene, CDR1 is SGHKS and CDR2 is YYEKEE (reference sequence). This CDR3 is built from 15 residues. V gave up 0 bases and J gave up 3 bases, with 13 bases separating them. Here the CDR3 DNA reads TGTGCCAGCAGCTTGGCCACCACGGGGTACTACGAGCAGTACTTC. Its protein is CASSLATTGYYEQYF.

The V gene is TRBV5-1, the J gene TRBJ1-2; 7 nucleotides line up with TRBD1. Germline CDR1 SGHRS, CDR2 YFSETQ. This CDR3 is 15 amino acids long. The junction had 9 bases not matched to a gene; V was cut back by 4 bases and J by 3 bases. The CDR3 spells CASSLRQGNDYGYTF. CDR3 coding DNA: TGCGCCAGCAGCCTGCGACAGGGCAACGACTATGGCTACACCTTC.

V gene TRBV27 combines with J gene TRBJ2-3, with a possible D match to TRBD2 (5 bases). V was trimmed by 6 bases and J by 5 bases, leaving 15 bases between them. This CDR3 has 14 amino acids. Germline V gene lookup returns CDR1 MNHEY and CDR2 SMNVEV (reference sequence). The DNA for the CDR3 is TGTGCCAGCAGCCTAAAAATTGCGGGAGATACGCAGTATTTT. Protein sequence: CASSLKIAGDTQYF.

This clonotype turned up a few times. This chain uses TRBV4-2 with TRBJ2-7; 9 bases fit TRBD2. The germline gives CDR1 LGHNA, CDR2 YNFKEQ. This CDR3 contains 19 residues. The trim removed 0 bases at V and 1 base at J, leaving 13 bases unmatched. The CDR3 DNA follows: TGTGCCAGCAGCCAAGATTACGAAAGGTTAGCGGGGGATTCCTACGAGCAGTACTTC. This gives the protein CASSQDYERLAGDSYEQYF.

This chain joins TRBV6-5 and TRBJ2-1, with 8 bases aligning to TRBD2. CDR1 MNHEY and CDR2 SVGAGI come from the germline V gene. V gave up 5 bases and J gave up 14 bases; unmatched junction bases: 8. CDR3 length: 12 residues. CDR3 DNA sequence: TGTGCCAGCAGTCCCGGGACTAGAAGAGAGTTCTTC. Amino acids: CASSPGTRREFF.

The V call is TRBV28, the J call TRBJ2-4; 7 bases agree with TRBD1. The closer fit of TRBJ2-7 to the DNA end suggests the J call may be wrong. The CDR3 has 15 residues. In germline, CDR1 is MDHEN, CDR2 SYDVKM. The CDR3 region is CASSLATGEGYEQYF. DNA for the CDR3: TGTGCCAGCAGTTTAGCAACAGGGGAAGGGTACGAGCAGTACTTC.

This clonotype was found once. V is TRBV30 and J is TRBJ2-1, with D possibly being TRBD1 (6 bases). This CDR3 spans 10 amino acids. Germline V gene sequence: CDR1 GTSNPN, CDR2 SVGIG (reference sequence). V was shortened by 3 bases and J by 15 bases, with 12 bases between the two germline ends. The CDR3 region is CAWSTGFTFF. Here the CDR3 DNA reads TGTGCCTGGAGCACAGGGTTTACGTTCTTC.

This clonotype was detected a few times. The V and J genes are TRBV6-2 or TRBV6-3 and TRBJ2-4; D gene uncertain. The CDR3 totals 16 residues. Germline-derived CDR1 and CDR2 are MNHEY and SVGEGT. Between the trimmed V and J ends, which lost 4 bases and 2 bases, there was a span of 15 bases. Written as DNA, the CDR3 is TGTGCCAGCAGTTCCTACGGTACGGGCTCCAAAAACATTCAGTACTTC. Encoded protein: CASSSYGTGSKNIQYF.